This TCR beta chain was sequenced for a study of early T cells in non-severe SARS-CoV-2 infection. The overall study: Sequenced bulk RNA came from whole blood that was unsorted, and chains were unpaired.

Broader study findings: VDJdb-based matching was biased toward anti-spike CD8 responses and missed private and CD4 specificities.

In its sample, this clonotype was seen many times. Its antigen is unknown. Germline-derived CDR1 and CDR2 are LGHNA and YSLEER. The V and J ends lost 4 bases and 4 bases respectively, with 9 bases between them. The CDR3 covers 13 residues. Researchers attached unique molecular identifiers to individual cDNA molecules. TCRdb passed the 5' RACE reads through MiXCR, listing each CDR3 protein once. The data contain tens of thousands of distinct CDR3 sequences, approximately 13% of them seen just once; the ten biggest clones take up about 4.7%. The chain combines TRBV4-3 with TRBJ2-3; D is possibly TRBD2 (6 bases). Input material: whole blood. This TCR derives from an adult who was a healthcare worker with PCR-confirmed SARS-CoV-2 infection or an uninfected control (not recorded which). The CDR3 sequence is CASSPRLADTQYF. The CDR3, as DNA: TGCGCCAGCAGCCCCAGACTAGCAGATACGCAGTATTTT.